The source of this T cell receptor beta chain is a study of T cells after somatic rescue of genetic block. The CDR3 runs to 17 residues. V trimming: 1 base; J trimming: 2 bases; junction bases outside the gene matches: 8. Looked up from germline, CDR1 is SGHTA and CDR2 is FQGNSA. Profiled with immunoSEQ multiplex PCR; TCRdb holds only in-frame clones, not every one. Found here are 45,000 to 55,000 clones, approximately 96% of them singletons; the top ten hold approximately 0.073%. V usage is TRBV7-2 and J usage is TRBJ2-3, with 8 bases fitting TRBD2. Material: peripheral blood mononuclear cells (PBMCs). The clonotype was recovered from a child under two years old. The CDR3 protein is CASSLVRAGGNTDTQYF. CDR3 bases: TGTGCCAGCAGCTTAGTGCGCGCGGGAGGAAACACAGATACGCAGTATTTT.